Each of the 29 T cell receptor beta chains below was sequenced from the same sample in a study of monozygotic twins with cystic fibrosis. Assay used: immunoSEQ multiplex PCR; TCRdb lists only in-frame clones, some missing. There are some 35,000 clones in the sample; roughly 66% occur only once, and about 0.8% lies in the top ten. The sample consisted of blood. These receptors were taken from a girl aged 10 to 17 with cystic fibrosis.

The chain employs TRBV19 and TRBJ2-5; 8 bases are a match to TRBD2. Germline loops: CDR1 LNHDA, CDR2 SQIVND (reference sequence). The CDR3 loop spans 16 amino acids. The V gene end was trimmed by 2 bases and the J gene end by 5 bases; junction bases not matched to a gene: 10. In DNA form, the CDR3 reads TGTGCCAGTAGTATACTCCCGGGACTAGGTCTGGAGACCCAGTACTTC. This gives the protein CASSILPGLGLETQYF.

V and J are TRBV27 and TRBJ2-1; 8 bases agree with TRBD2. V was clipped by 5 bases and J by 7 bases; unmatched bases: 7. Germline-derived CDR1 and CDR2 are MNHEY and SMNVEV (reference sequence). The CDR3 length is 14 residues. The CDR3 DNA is TGTGCCAGCAGTCCTGGACTAGCACAGAATGAGCAGTTCTTC. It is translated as CASSPGLAQNEQFF.

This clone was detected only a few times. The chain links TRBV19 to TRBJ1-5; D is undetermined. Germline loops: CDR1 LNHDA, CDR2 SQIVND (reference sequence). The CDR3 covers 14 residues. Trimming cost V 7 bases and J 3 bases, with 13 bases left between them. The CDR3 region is CASKERVDNQPQHF. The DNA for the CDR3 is TGTGCCAGTAAGGAGAGGGTTGACAATCAGCCCCAGCATTTT.

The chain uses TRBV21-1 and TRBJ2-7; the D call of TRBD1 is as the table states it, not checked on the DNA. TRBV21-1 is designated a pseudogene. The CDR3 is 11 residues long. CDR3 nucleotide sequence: TGTGCCAGCAGCAAGGGTCCCAGGGCGTACGTC. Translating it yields CASSKGPRAYV.

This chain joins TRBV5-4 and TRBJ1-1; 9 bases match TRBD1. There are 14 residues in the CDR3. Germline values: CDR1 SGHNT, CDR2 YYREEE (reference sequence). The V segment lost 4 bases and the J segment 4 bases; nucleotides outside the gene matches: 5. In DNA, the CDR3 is TGTGCCAGCAGCCTCGGACAGGGGTCCACTGAAGCTTTCTTT. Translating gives CASSLGQGSTEAFF.

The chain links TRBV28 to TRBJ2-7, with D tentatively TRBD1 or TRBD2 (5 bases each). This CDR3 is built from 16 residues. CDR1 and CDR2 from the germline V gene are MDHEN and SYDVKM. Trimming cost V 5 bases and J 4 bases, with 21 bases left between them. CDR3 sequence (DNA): TGTGCCAGCAGTGGGGTGTGGGACGGCACACTATACGAGCAGTACTTC. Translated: CASSGVWDGTLYEQYF. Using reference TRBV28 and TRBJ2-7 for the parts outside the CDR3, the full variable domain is DVKVTQSSRYLVKRTGEKVFLECVQDMDHENMFWYRQDPGLGLRLIYFSYDVKMKEKGDIPEGYSVSREKKERFSLILESASTNQTSMYLCASSGVWDGTLYEQYFGPGTRLTVT.

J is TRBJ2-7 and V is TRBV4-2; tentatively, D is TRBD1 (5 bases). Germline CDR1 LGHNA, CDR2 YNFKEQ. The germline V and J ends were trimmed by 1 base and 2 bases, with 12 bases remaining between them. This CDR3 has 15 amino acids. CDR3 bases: TGTGCCAGCAGCCAAGGACGAACAGGTACCTACGAGCAGTACTTC. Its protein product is CASSQGRTGTYEQYF.

The CDR3 sequence: CASRSGLAGVEFF. Here the CDR3 DNA reads TGTGCCAGCAGGTCGGGACTAGCGGGAGTCGAGTTCTTC. The chain links TRBV6-5 to TRBJ2-1; TRBD2 matches 14 bases. The CDR3 contains 13 residues. With V trimmed by 6 bases and J by 14 bases, 6 bases remained unmatched. Per the germline V gene, CDR1 is MNHEY and CDR2 is SVGAGI.

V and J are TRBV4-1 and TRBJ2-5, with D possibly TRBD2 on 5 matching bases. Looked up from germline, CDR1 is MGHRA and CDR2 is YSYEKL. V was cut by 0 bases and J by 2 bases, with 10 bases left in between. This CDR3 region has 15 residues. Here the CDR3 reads CASSQDGPGQETQYF. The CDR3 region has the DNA TGCGCCAGCAGCCAAGATGGGCCGGGACAAGAGACCCAGTACTTC.

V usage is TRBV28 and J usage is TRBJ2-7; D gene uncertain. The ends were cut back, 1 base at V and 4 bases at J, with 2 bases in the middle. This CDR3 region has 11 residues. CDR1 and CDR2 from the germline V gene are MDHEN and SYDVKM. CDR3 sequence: CASSLFYEQYF. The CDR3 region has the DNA TGTGCCAGCAGTTTATTTTACGAGCAGTACTTC.

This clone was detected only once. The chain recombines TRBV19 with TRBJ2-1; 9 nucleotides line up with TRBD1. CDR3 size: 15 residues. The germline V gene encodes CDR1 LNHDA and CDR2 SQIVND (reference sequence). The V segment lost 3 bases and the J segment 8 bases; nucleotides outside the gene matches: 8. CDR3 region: CASSIQQGASYEQFF. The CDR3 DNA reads TGTGCCAGTAGTATTCAACAGGGGGCAAGCTATGAGCAGTTCTTC.

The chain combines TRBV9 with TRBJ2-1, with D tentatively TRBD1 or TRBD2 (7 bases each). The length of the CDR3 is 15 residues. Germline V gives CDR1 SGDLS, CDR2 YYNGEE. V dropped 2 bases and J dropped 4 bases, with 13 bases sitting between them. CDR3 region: CASSVGGTDYNEQFF. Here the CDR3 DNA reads TGTGCCAGCAGCGTGGGGGGGACAGATTACAATGAGCAGTTCTTC.

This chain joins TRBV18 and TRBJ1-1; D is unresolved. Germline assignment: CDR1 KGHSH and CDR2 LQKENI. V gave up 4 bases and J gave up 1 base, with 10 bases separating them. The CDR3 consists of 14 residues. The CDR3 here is CASSQQGPNTEAFF. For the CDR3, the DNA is TGTGCCAGCTCACAACAAGGGCCGAACACTGAAGCTTTCTTT.

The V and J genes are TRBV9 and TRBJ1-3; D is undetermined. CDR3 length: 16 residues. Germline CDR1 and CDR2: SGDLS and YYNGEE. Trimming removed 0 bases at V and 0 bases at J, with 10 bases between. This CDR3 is CASSVDSSLSGNTIYF. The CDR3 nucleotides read TGTGCCAGCAGCGTAGATTCCAGCCTCTCTGGAAACACCATATATTTT.

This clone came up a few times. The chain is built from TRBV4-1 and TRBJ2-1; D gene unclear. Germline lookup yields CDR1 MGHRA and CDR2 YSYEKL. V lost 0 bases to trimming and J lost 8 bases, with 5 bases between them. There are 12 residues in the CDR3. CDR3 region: CASSQELDEQFF. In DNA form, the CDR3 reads TGCGCCAGCAGCCAAGAATTGGATGAGCAGTTCTTC.

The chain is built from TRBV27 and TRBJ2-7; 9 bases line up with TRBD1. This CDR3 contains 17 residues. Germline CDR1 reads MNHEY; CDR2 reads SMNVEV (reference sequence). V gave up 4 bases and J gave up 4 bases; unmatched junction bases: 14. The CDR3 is CASSSAQKGQGGYEQYF. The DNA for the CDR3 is TGTGCCAGCAGTTCAGCTCAAAAGGGACAGGGAGGTTACGAGCAGTACTTC.

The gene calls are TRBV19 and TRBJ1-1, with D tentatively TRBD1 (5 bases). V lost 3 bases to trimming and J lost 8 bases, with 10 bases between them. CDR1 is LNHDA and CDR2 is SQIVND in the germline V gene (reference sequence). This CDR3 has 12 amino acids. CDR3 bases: TGTGCCAGTAGTATTGGGGCAGCAGAAGCTTTCTTT. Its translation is CASSIGAAEAFF.

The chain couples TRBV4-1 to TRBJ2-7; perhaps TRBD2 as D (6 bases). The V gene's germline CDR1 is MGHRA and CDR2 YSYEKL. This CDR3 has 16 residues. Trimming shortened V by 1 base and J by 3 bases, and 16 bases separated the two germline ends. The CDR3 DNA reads TGCGCCAGCAGCCAAGTGGCTAGCGCCGATTACTACGAGCAGTACTTC. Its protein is CASSQVASADYYEQYF.

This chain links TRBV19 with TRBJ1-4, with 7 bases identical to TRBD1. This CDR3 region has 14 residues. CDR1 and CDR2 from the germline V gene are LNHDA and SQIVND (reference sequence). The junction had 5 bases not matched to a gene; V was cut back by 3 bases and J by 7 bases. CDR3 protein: CASSISHRGEKLFF. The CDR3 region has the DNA TGTGCCAGTAGTATCTCACACAGGGGTGAAAAACTGTTTTTT.

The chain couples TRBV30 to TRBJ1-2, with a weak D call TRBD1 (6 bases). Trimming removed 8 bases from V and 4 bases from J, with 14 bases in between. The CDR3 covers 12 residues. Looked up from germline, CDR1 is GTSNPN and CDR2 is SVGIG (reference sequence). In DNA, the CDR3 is TGTGCCAAACAGGGTACTAGCTATGGCTACACCTTC. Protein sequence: CAKQGTSYGYTF.

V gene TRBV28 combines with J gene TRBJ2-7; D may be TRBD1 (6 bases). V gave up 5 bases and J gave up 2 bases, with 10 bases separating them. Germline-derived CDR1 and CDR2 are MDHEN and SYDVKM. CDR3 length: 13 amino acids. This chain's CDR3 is CASSVTGTYEQYF. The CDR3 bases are TGTGCCAGCAGTGTGACAGGCACCTACGAGCAGTACTTC. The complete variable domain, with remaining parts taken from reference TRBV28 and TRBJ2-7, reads DVKVTQSSRYLVKRTGEKVFLECVQDMDHENMFWYRQDPGLGLRLIYFSYDVKMKEKGDIPEGYSVSREKKERFSLILESASTNQTSMYLCASSVTGTYEQYFGPGTRLTVT.

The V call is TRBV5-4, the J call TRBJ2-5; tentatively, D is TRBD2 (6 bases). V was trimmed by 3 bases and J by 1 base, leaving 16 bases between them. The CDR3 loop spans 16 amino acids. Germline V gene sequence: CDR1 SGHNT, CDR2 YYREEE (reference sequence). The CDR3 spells CASSSGYRESQETQYF. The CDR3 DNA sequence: TGTGCCAGCAGCTCGGGTTATCGGGAGTCCCAAGAGACCCAGTACTTC. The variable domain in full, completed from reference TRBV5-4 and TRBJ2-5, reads ETGVTQSPTHLIKTRGQQVTLRCSSQSGHNTVSWYQQALGQGPQFIFQYYREEENGRGNFPPRFSGLQFPNYSSELNVNALELDDSALYLCASSSGYRESQETQYFGPGTRLLVL.

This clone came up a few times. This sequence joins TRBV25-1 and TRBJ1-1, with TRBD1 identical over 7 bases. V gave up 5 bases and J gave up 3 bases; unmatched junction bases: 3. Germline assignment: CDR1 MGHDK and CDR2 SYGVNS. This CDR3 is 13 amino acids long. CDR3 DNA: TGTGCCAGCAGTCCGGGACAGTACACTGAAGCTTTCTTT. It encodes CASSPGQYTEAFF.

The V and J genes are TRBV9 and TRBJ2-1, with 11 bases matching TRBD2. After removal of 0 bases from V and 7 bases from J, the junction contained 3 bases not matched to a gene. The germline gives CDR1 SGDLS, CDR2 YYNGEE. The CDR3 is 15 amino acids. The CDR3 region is CASSVELAGVNEQFF. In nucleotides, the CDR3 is TGTGCCAGCAGCGTAGAACTAGCGGGAGTGAATGAGCAGTTCTTC.

The CDR3 here is CASSLRAGTGVFSSSYEQYF. CDR3 nucleotides: TGTGCCAGCAGTCTCCGGGCCGGGACAGGGGTGTTTAGTTCCTCCTACGAGCAGTACTTC. The genes are TRBV2 and TRBJ2-7; 10 nucleotides align to TRBD1. The CDR3 runs 20 residues. Trimming at V came to 5 bases and at J to 0 bases, leaving 19 bases not matched to a gene. Germline CDR1 and CDR2: SNHLY and FYNNEI.

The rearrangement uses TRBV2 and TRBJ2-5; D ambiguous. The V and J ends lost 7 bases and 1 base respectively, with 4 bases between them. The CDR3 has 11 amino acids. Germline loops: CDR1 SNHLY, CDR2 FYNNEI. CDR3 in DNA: TGTGCCAGCACCATCCAAGAGACCCAGTACTTC. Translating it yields CASTIQETQYF.

The CDR3 nucleotides are TGTGCCAGCAGCTTAGGTACCGGGGTGGGCACAGATACGCAGTATTTT. Its translation is CASSLGTGVGTDTQYF. This rearrangement joins TRBV5-4 to TRBJ2-3, with a weak D call TRBD2 (5 bases). The germline gives CDR1 SGHNT, CDR2 YYREEE (reference sequence). This CDR3 contains 16 residues. V was cut by 2 bases and J by 1 base, with 14 bases left in between.

The CDR3 bases are TGTGCCTGGAGAGGGTCCGGGGAGCTGTTTTTT. The encoded protein is CAWRGSGELFF. The J gene is TRBJ2-2, the V gene TRBV30; D uncertain. Between the trimmed V and J ends, which lost 3 bases and 6 bases, there was a span of 5 bases. The CDR3 spans 11 residues. Germline V gives CDR1 GTSNPN, CDR2 SVGIG (reference sequence). The complete variable domain, with remaining parts taken from reference TRBV30 and TRBJ2-2, reads SQTIHQWPATLVQPVGSPLSLECTVEGTSNPNLYWYRQAAGRGLQLLFYSVGIGQISSEVPQNLSASRPQDRQFILSSKKLLLSDSGFYLCAWRGSGELFFGEGSRLTVL.

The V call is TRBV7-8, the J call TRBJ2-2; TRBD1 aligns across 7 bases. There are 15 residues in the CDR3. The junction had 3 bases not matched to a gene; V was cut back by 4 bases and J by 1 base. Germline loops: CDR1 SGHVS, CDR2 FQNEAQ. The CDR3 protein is CASSSGQQNTGELFF. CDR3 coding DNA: TGTGCCAGCAGCTCGGGACAGCAGAACACCGGGGAGCTGTTTTTT.